Listed below are T cell receptor beta chains from one sample, sequenced in a study of monozygotic twins with cystic fibrosis. Data came from immunoSEQ multiplex PCR; TCRdb stores just in-frame clones and leaves some out. The data contain 14,000 to 15,000 clones, about 85% of them singletons. The specimen sequenced was blood. These receptors all come from a boy younger than 18 with cystic fibrosis. CDR3s include the opening cysteine and the closing phenylalanine or tryptophan.

v_gene: TRBV18
j_gene: TRBJ1-1
CDR3aa: CASSRLLNTEAFF

v_gene: TRBV28
j_gene: TRBJ2-3
CDR3aa: CASSPSGASTDTQYF

v_gene: TRBV28
j_gene: TRBJ2-5
CDR3aa: CASSLLRETQYF

v_gene: TRBV30
j_gene: TRBJ1-2
CDR3aa: CAWSRGGSGGYTF

v_gene: TRBV20-1
j_gene: TRBJ1-5
CDR3aa: CSAVSNQPQHF

v_gene: TRBV5-1
j_gene: TRBJ1-3
CDR3aa: CASSRDGRSGNTIYF

v_gene: TRBV10-3
j_gene: TRBJ1-3
CDR3aa: CAISVRTGGRPDSGNTIYF

v_gene: TRBV5-5
j_gene: TRBJ2-2
CDR3aa: CASSRRTGFLNTGELFF

v_gene: TRBV19
j_gene: TRBJ2-3
CDR3aa: CASSPVGLVAGGRLDTQYF

v_gene: TRBV29-1
j_gene: TRBJ2-1
CDR3aa: CSVGLGTSGPNEQFF

v_gene: TRBV6-5
j_gene: TRBJ1-6
CDR3aa: CASRWDRNSPLHF

v_gene: TRBV2
j_gene: TRBJ1-5
CDR3aa: CASGGNSGANQPQHF

v_gene: TRBV6-1
j_gene: TRBJ2-7
CDR3aa: CASSEVGQAGTEQYF

v_gene: TRBV6-6
j_gene: TRBJ1-2
CDR3aa: CASGTAGGYTF

v_gene: TRBV6-5
j_gene: TRBJ1-2
CDR3aa: CASSSWQGYGYTF

v_gene: TRBV10-3
j_gene: TRBJ1-2
CDR3aa: CAISEQGADGYTF

v_gene: TRBV6-1
j_gene: TRBJ2-7
CDR3aa: CASKRGREQYF

v_gene: TRBV11-2
j_gene: TRBJ2-7
CDR3aa: CASSSLAGGGPAYEQYF

v_gene: TRBV13
j_gene: TRBJ1-2
CDR3aa: CASSLGGYLGYTF

v_gene: TRBV29-1
j_gene: TRBJ1-1
CDR3aa: CSVWLDRNTEAFF

v_gene: TRBV4-1
j_gene: TRBJ2-7
CDR3aa: CASSQEMASGYEQYF

v_gene: TRBV5-4
j_gene: TRBJ1-3
CDR3aa: CASSFQTGEIERNTIYF

v_gene: TRBV13
j_gene: TRBJ2-2
CDR3aa: CASSLAGGRTGELFF